These 6 T cell receptor beta chains originate from one sample sequenced in a study of T cells in localized non-small cell lung cancer (dated by TCRdb to 2020 to 2022). The method behind the library was the immunoSEQ multiplex PCR assay. Held by TCRdb, this immuneACCESS table contains in-frame sequences only and omits some clones. Under half of the omission traces to an unresolved V gene where checked; the cause of the rest is unknown. The sample table records some 4,600 clones; 30% of these occur just once. The top ten constitute about 7.9% of the sample. The input for sequencing was lung tumor tissue, taken before any cancer treatment. The receptor set was obtained from a male donor at least 60 years old with stage I lung adenocarcinoma.

This clone counts as medium-sized. The chain combines TRBV9 with TRBJ1-1; the match to TRBD1 covers 9 bases. Unmatched junction bases numbered 18, after V lost 7 bases and J lost 14 bases. Germline loops: CDR1 SGDLS, CDR2 YYNGEE. The CDR3 runs to 14 residues. CDR3 region: CASQRQGQGSAGFF. CDR3 bases: TGTGCCAGCCAGCGACAGGGACAGGGAAGTGCTGGCTTCTTT.

This clone is deemed medium-sized (0.01 to 0.1%). This chain uses TRBV6-8 with TRBJ1-4; weak D call: TRBD1 (5 bases). Trimming took off 8 bases at V and 0 bases at J, with 10 bases between the two ends. The CDR3 spans 14 residues. Germline loops: CDR1 MNHGY, CDR2 SAAAGT. CDR3 bases: TGTGCCAGCGGGGGAACCGCAACTAATGAAAAACTGTTTTTT. This codes for CASGGTATNEKLFF.

The chain combines TRBV11-3 with TRBJ1-2, with 8 bases lining up with TRBD1. The V gene's germline CDR1 is SGHNT and CDR2 YENEEA. The CDR3 loop spans 16 amino acids. V trimming: 4 bases; J trimming: 3 bases; junction bases outside the gene matches: 10. The CDR3 DNA reads as TGTGCCAGCAGCTCACCCCTGGACAGGGAGGACTATGGCTACACCTTC. It yields the protein CASSSPLDREDYGYTF.

Sample share makes this clone medium-sized (0.01 to 0.1%). V is TRBV10-3 and J is TRBJ2-1, with D possibly TRBD2 on 5 matching bases. V lost 0 bases and J 9 bases, leaving 12 bases between the germline ends. Looked up from germline, CDR1 is ENHRY and CDR2 is SYGVKD. The length of the CDR3 is 14 residues. Written as DNA, the CDR3 is TGTGCCATCAGTGAGTCTTATGAGGGCGGTGAGCAGTTCTTC. This translates into CAISESYEGGEQFF.

This clone was counted between two and nine times. V and J are TRBV19 and TRBJ2-3, with TRBD1 matching over 11 bases. CDR1 is LNHDA, CDR2 SQIVND, per germline (reference sequence). V trimming: 9 bases; J trimming: 0 bases; junction bases outside the gene matches: 8. The CDR3 runs to 16 residues. CDR3: CASRDRGFTSTDTQYF. The CDR3 DNA reads as TGTGCCAGCCGGGACAGGGGGTTTACTAGCACAGATACGCAGTATTTT.

The chain carries TRBV11-3 and TRBJ1-5, with D possibly being TRBD1 (5 bases). This CDR3 region has 15 residues. Trimming shortened V by 5 bases and J by 4 bases, and 15 bases separated the two germline ends. Per the germline V gene, CDR1 is SGHNT and CDR2 is YENEEA. The CDR3 DNA reads TGTGCCAGCAGCATTGGGGAGGGGTTGAATCAGCCCCAGCATTTT. This encodes CASSIGEGLNQPQHF.